This TCR beta chain was observed in a study of shared clonotypes between healthy human individuals. For this clone: Its antigen is unknown.

CDR3 length equals 15 residues. The V end lost 6 bases, the J end lost 0 bases, and 12 bases lay between the germline ends. CDR1 is SNHLY and CDR2 is FYNNEI in the germline V gene. TCRdb keeps only in-frame clones here, not all; method: immunoSEQ multiplex PCR. The table lists about 980,000 clones, less than 85% of them singletons. Overall study findings and caveats: Richness estimates generally favored naive over memory subsets.

The source of this sequence is a man aged 18 to 35 in good health. This rearrangement joins TRBV2 to TRBJ1-5; D possibly corresponds to TRBD1 (6 bases). Sample: memory CD4+ T cells sorted from blood. Subset of the sample: CD45RA-negative fraction. The CDR3 DNA follows: TGTGCCAGCAGATGGACAGAGAATAGCAATCAGCCCCAGCATTTT. Amino acids: CASRWTENSNQPQHF.